This T cell receptor (beta chain) was identified in a study of technical replicates of blood from several donors. The CDR3 length is 12 residues. J gave up 7 bases and V 6 bases, and 5 bases lay outside the gene matches. CDR1 is MNHEY and CDR2 is SVGAGI in the germline V gene. Data came from immunoSEQ multiplex PCR; TCRdb stores just in-frame clones and leaves some out. The sample records 65,000 to 95,000 clones, around 90% being singletons. This chain connects TRBV6-5 to TRBJ1-1; 7 nucleotides agree with TRBD1. This TCR came from a human donor in good health. The sample taken for sequencing was T cells isolated from PBMCs. The DNA for the CDR3 is TGTGCCAGCAGCGCCGGGACAGATGAAGCTTTCTTT. Its protein product is CASSAGTDEAFF.